These T cell receptor beta chains were read from a single sample in a study of T-cell reconstitution after alpha-beta-depleted transplantation in children. From the PCR reads, TCRdb called clonotypes with MiXCR, one entry per CDR3 protein. The sample lists 250,000 to 300,000 distinct CDR3 sequences, roughly 12% seen once, with roughly a quarter in the top ten. This specimen consisted of peripheral blood, obtained 180 days after TCRalphabeta/CD19-depleted stem cell transplant. The origin of the receptors is a male patient between 2 and 10 years old who had a stem cell transplant for chronic granulomatous disease, so the T cells may come from the graft donor. CDR3s include the opening cysteine and the closing phenylalanine or tryptophan. A D gene is named only where the DNA matches it firmly. The size field is filled for only some rows; it gives once, few, many or a size class.

V gene: TRBV30
clone size: many
J gene: TRBJ2-7
CDR3 length: 14
D gene: -
CDR3 DNA: TGTGCCTGGAGCTCGGGGGCCACCTGGATGGAGCAGTACTTC
CDR3 protein: CAWSSGATWMEQYF

V gene: TRBV7-2
clone size: many
J gene: TRBJ2-1
CDR3 length: 14
D gene: TRBD2
CDR3 DNA: TGTGCCAGCAGCTTAGAGACGAGCGGGAGGTACCAGTTCTTC
CDR3 protein: CASSLETSGRYQFF

V gene: TRBV2
clone size: few
J gene: TRBJ2-7
CDR3 length: 14
D gene: -
CDR3 DNA: TGTGCCAGCAGCCACCTGACTAGCTCCTACGAGCAGTACTTC
CDR3 protein: CASSHLTSSYEQYF

V gene: TRBV7-9
clone size: many
J gene: TRBJ1-6
CDR3 length: 18
D gene: -
CDR3 DNA: TGTGCCAGCAGCTTAATTGGCCCCTGGGCAGGGGCTGATTCACCCCTCCACTTT
CDR3 protein: CASSLIGPWAGADSPLHF

V gene: TRBV10-3
clone size: many
J gene: TRBJ2-5
CDR3 length: 14
D gene: TRBD2
CDR3 DNA: TGTGCCATCAGTGCTAGCGGGAGGTTGGAGACCCAGTACTTC
CDR3 protein: CAISASGRLETQYF

V gene: TRBV3-1
clone size: -
J gene: TRBJ2-7
CDR3 length: 19
D gene: TRBD2
CDR3 DNA: TGTGCCAGCTGCAAGCGGGGACTAGCGGGAGCATCGCTCAGCTACGAGCAGTACTTC
CDR3 protein: CASCKRGLAGASLSYEQYF

V gene: TRBV7-2
clone size: many
J gene: TRBJ2-1
CDR3 length: 14
D gene: TRBD2
CDR3 DNA: TGTGCCAGCAGCTTGACTAGCGGGAAGGGTGAGCAGTTCTTC
CDR3 protein: CASSLTSGKGEQFF

V gene: TRBV5-1
clone size: many
J gene: TRBJ2-2
CDR3 length: 18
D gene: -
CDR3 DNA: TGCGCCAGCAGCTTACAAACATCCGGGACAAAATGGGACGGGGAGCTGTTTTTT
CDR3 protein: CASSLQTSGTKWDGELFF

V gene: TRBV7-2
clone size: many
J gene: TRBJ1-1
CDR3 length: 17
D gene: TRBD1
CDR3 DNA: TGTGCCAGCAGCTTACTTAGGGGGCTGAGAAAACCCACTGAAGCTTTCTTT
CDR3 protein: CASSLLRGLRKPTEAFF

V gene: TRBV29-1
clone size: many
J gene: TRBJ1-5
CDR3 length: 13
D gene: -
CDR3 DNA: TGCAGCGTTGGGTTTGGTAGCAATCAGCCCCAGCATTTT
CDR3 protein: CSVGFGSNQPQHF

V gene: TRBV12-3/TRBV12-4
clone size: many
J gene: TRBJ2-1
CDR3 length: 14
D gene: -
CDR3 DNA: TGTGCCAGCAGTCCCCCGGACCGTAACAATGAGCAGTTCTTC
CDR3 protein: CASSPPDRNNEQFF

V gene: TRBV7-8
clone size: many
J gene: TRBJ1-5
CDR3 length: 17
D gene: -
CDR3 DNA: TGTGCCAGCAGCCTTCGGACAGATCTTTATAGCAATCAGCCCCAGCATTTT
CDR3 protein: CASSLRTDLYSNQPQHF

V gene: TRBV19
clone size: -
J gene: TRBJ2-7
CDR3 length: 14
D gene: -
CDR3 DNA: TGTGCCAGTAGCCACGCTGGACACACCTACGAGCAGTACTTC
CDR3 protein: CASSHAGHTYEQYF

V gene: TRBV4-3
clone size: many
J gene: TRBJ2-2
CDR3 length: 15
D gene: -
CDR3 DNA: TGCGCCAGCAGCCAACAAACCAGGGAAACCGGGGAGCTGTTTTTT
CDR3 protein: CASSQQTRETGELFF

V gene: TRBV5-1
clone size: many
J gene: TRBJ2-7
CDR3 length: 18
D gene: TRBD2
CDR3 DNA: TGCGCCAGCAGCCCGTTCGGAAGAGTCCCGGGACTAGACTACGAGCAGTACTTC
CDR3 protein: CASSPFGRVPGLDYEQYF

V gene: TRBV20-1
clone size: many
J gene: TRBJ2-7
CDR3 length: 17
D gene: TRBD2
CDR3 DNA: TGCAGTGCTTTTGATAGCGGGGGGGCCGGAGATACCTACGAGCAGTACTTC
CDR3 protein: CSAFDSGGAGDTYEQYF

V gene: TRBV6-2/TRBV6-3
clone size: many
J gene: TRBJ2-1
CDR3 length: 14
D gene: -
CDR3 DNA: TGTGCCAGCAGTTACTCGAAGGAGGGCAATGAGCAGTTCTTC
CDR3 protein: CASSYSKEGNEQFF

V gene: TRBV9
clone size: many
J gene: TRBJ2-2
CDR3 length: 16
D gene: -
CDR3 DNA: TGTGCCAGCAGCGTAGGCGGCACTGCGAACACCGGGGAGCTGTTTTTT
CDR3 protein: CASSVGGTANTGELFF

V gene: TRBV6-2/TRBV6-3
clone size: many
J gene: TRBJ1-5
CDR3 length: 16
D gene: -
CDR3 DNA: TGTGCCAGCAGTTACTCGGCGGACTATAGCAATCAGCCCCAGCATTTT
CDR3 protein: CASSYSADYSNQPQHF

V gene: TRBV20-1
clone size: many
J gene: TRBJ2-1
CDR3 length: 19
D gene: TRBD2
CDR3 DNA: TGCAGTGCTAGAGATCCCACGGCTAGCGGGGGGAGCTCCTACAATGAGCAGTTCTTC
CDR3 protein: CSARDPTASGGSSYNEQFF

V gene: TRBV5-8
clone size: many
J gene: TRBJ2-1
CDR3 length: 12
D gene: -
CDR3 DNA: TGTGCCAGCAGCCTTTCTAGCAGAGAGCAGTTCTTC
CDR3 protein: CASSLSSREQFF

V gene: TRBV5-1
clone size: many
J gene: TRBJ1-4
CDR3 length: 15
D gene: TRBD1
CDR3 DNA: TGCGCCAGCAGCGCCGACAGGGAGAGGCAGGAAAAACTGTTTTTT
CDR3 protein: CASSADRERQEKLFF

V gene: TRBV12-3/TRBV12-4
clone size: many
J gene: TRBJ2-5
CDR3 length: 14
D gene: -
CDR3 DNA: TGTGCCAGCAGTTTTGGGGTCCAGGGAGAGACCCAGTACTTC
CDR3 protein: CASSFGVQGETQYF

V gene: TRBV7-6
clone size: many
J gene: TRBJ2-7
CDR3 length: 13
D gene: -
CDR3 DNA: TGTGCCAGCAGCTTATACAGGGAGTACGAGCAGTACTTC
CDR3 protein: CASSLYREYEQYF

V gene: TRBV7-2
clone size: many
J gene: TRBJ2-3
CDR3 length: 16
D gene: TRBD2
CDR3 DNA: TGTGCCAGCAGCTGGCGGGTAGCGGGAGACGCAGATACGCAGTATTTT
CDR3 protein: CASSWRVAGDADTQYF

V gene: TRBV12-3/TRBV12-4
clone size: many
J gene: TRBJ1-5
CDR3 length: 15
D gene: TRBD1
CDR3 DNA: TGTGCCAGCGGGGGACAGGGCCTGGGGAATCAGCCCCAGCATTTT
CDR3 protein: CASGGQGLGNQPQHF

V gene: TRBV15
clone size: many
J gene: TRBJ2-7
CDR3 length: 14
D gene: -
CDR3 DNA: TGTGCCACCAGCAGAGTTCTCGAGGGGGGGGAGCAGTACTTC
CDR3 protein: CATSRVLEGGEQYF

V gene: TRBV2
clone size: many
J gene: TRBJ2-1
CDR3 length: 12
D gene: -
CDR3 DNA: TGTGCCAGCAGGCAACGATACAATGAGCAGTTCTTC
CDR3 protein: CASRQRYNEQFF

V gene: TRBV12-3/TRBV12-4
clone size: many
J gene: TRBJ2-1
CDR3 length: 15
D gene: TRBD2
CDR3 DNA: TGTGCCAGCAGTTTACTAGGACTAGTTAGCAGTGAGCAGTTCTTC
CDR3 protein: CASSLLGLVSSEQFF

V gene: TRBV7-2
clone size: many
J gene: TRBJ2-5
CDR3 length: 13
D gene: -
CDR3 DNA: TGTGCCAGCAGCTTAGTCAGGGAAGAGACCCAGTACTTC
CDR3 protein: CASSLVREETQYF

V gene: TRBV29-1
clone size: many
J gene: TRBJ2-3
CDR3 length: 14
D gene: TRBD2
CDR3 DNA: TGCAGCGTTCTGAGCGGGAGGGCCGGGGATACGCAGTATTTT
CDR3 protein: CSVLSGRAGDTQYF

V gene: TRBV7-9
clone size: many
J gene: TRBJ2-1
CDR3 length: 17
D gene: TRBD2
CDR3 DNA: TGTGCCAGCAGCTACCTCCTAGCGGGAGGGGATTACAATGAGCAGTTCTTC
CDR3 protein: CASSYLLAGGDYNEQFF

V gene: TRBV5-5
clone size: many
J gene: TRBJ2-2
CDR3 length: 16
D gene: TRBD1
CDR3 DNA: TGTGCCAGCAGCTCCCGACAGGGCGGAAACACCGGGGAGCTGTTTTTT
CDR3 protein: CASSSRQGGNTGELFF

V gene: TRBV5-6
clone size: many
J gene: TRBJ2-5
CDR3 length: 15
D gene: TRBD2
CDR3 DNA: TGTGCCAGCAGCGCAGGACTAGCCCTTCAAGAGACCCAGTACTTC
CDR3 protein: CASSAGLALQETQYF

V gene: TRBV7-9
clone size: -
J gene: TRBJ1-5
CDR3 length: 15
D gene: TRBD1
CDR3 DNA: TGTGCCAGCAGCCCTAGCGCAGGGGGTAGTCAGCCCCAGCATTTT
CDR3 protein: CASSPSAGGSQPQHF

V gene: TRBV7-6
clone size: many
J gene: TRBJ2-1
CDR3 length: 19
D gene: -
CDR3 DNA: TGTGCCAGCAGCTCCGGGGTCTCCAAACGAACATGGTCCTACAATGAGCAGTTCTTC
CDR3 protein: CASSSGVSKRTWSYNEQFF

V gene: TRBV29-1
clone size: many
J gene: TRBJ2-7
CDR3 length: 12
D gene: -
CDR3 DNA: TGCAGCGTTGATAATGGGTACTACGAGCAGTACTTC
CDR3 protein: CSVDNGYYEQYF

V gene: TRBV12-3/TRBV12-4
clone size: -
J gene: TRBJ2-6
CDR3 length: 18
D gene: TRBD1
CDR3 DNA: TGTGCCAGCAGTTTATACCCGGGACAGAGCTCTGGGGCCAACGTCCTGACTTTC
CDR3 protein: CASSLYPGQSSGANVLTF

V gene: TRBV18
clone size: few
J gene: TRBJ2-7
CDR3 length: 13
D gene: TRBD2
CDR3 DNA: TGTGCCAGTGCGGGAGGTCCCTCCTACGAGCAGTACTTC
CDR3 protein: CASAGGPSYEQYF

V gene: TRBV24-1
clone size: many
J gene: TRBJ1-6
CDR3 length: 15
D gene: -
CDR3 DNA: TGTGCCACCAGTTTCCAGCCCGGCTATAATTCACCCCTCCACTTT
CDR3 protein: CATSFQPGYNSPLHF